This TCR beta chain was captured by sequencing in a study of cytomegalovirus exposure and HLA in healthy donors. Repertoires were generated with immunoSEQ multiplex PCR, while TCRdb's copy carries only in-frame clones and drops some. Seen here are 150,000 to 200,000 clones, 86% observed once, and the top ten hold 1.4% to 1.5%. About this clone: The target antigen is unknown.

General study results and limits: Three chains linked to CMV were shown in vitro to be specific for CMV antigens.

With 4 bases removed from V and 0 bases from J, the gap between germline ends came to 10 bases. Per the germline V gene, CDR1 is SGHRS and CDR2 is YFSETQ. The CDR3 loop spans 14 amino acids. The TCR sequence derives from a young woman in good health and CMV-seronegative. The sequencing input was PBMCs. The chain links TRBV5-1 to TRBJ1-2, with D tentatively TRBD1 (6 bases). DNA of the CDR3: TGCGCCAGCAGCACCGGGACATCTAACTATGGCTACACCTTC. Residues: CASSTGTSNYGYTF.